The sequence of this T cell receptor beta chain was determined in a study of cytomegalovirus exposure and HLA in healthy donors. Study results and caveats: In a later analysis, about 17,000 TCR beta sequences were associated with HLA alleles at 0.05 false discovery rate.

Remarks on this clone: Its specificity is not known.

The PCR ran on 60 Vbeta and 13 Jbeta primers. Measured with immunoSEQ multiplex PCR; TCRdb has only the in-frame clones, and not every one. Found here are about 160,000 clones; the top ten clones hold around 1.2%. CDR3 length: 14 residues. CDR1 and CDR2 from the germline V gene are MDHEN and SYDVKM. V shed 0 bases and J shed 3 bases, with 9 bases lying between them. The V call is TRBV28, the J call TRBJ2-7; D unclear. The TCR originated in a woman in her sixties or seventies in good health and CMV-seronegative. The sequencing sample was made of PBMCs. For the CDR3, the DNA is TGTGCCAGCAGTTTATGGGGCCCCAACTACGAGCAGTACTTC. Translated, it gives CASSLWGPNYEQYF.